This TCR beta chain is drawn from a study of T cell responses to AZD1222 COVID-19 vaccine. Study-wide background: Second doses that came at about 4 or about 12 weeks were put together. Study conclusions and caveats: Close to half of spike-specific TCRs reportedly recognize unmutated variant regions.

TCRdb keeps only in-frame clones here, not all; method: immunoSEQ multiplex PCR. The table has 150,000 to 200,000 clones, approximately 91% seen once. CDR3 length: 17 amino acids. V dropped 4 bases and J dropped 4 bases, with 19 bases sitting between them. CDR1 LNHDA and CDR2 SQIVND come from the germline V gene (reference sequence). In regard to this clone: Its target is unknown.

The sequence was collected from an adult in good health. The sample consisted of peripheral blood, taken on day 0 of AZD1222 vaccination. This sequence joins TRBV19 and TRBJ2-2; D tentatively fits TRBD1 or TRBD2 (5 bases each). The chain's CDR3 is CASSTLLRGVVTGELFF. In DNA, the CDR3 is TGTGCCAGTAGTACACTCCTGCGAGGGGTGGTCACCGGGGAGCTGTTTTTT.